Listed below are T cell receptor beta chains from one sample, sequenced in a study of OX40 agonist ivuxolimab in advanced cancers. Profiled with immunoSEQ multiplex PCR; TCRdb holds only in-frame clones, not every one. Of 100,000 or so clones in the sample, roughly 90% were seen once. This sample comprised CD4+ or CD8+ T cells sorted from blood, obtained in a trial of the OX40 agonist ivuxolimab. These receptors were obtained from an adult with an advanced solid tumor such as melanoma, head and neck, liver or kidney cancer. Both conserved end residues are part of each CDR3. The D gene is left open where the match is weak. Size is omitted from some rows. Given values are once, few, many or a class for expanded clones.

clone size | J gene | D gene | V gene | CDR3 DNA | CDR3 protein
- | TRBJ1-2 | - | TRBV6-5 | TGTGCCAGCAGTCCCTTACAGGGAACGGACTATGGCTACACCTTC | CASSPLQGTDYGYTF
- | TRBJ2-7 | - | TRBV27 | TGTGCCAGCAGTTTTGGGGGAGCCGGGCTCCGAGAGCAGTACTTC | CASSFGGAGLREQYF
- | TRBJ2-2 | - | TRBV5-1 | TGCGCCAGCAGCTTGGCCTCGACGGGAGACACCGGGGAGCTGTTTTTT | CASSLASTGDTGELFF
- | TRBJ2-5 | - | TRBV4-2 | TGTGCCAGCAGCCAAGTTGAGTTCCAAGAGACCCAGTACTTC | CASSQVEFQETQYF
- | TRBJ1-2 | TRBD1 | TRBV29-1 | TGCAGCGTCGACAGGGACTATGGCTACACCTTC | CSVDRDYGYTF
- | TRBJ2-1 | TRBD2 | TRBV5-4 | TGTGCCAGCAGCTTTGGGACTAGCCGGTTCTTC | CASSFGTSRFF
- | TRBJ2-7 | - | TRBV19 | TGTGCCAGTAGTACCCTCGGGGCGATGAGATACGAGCAGTACTTC | CASSTLGAMRYEQYF
- | TRBJ2-1 | TRBD2 | TRBV7-3 | TGTGCCAGCAGCCTCTCGGGACTAGCGGGAGCTCAATTCAATGAGCAGTTCTTC | CASSLSGLAGAQFNEQFF
- | TRBJ1-1 | - | TRBV27 | TGTGCCAGCAGTTTAAGGGGGGGCACTGAAGCTTTCTTT | CASSLRGGTEAFF
few | TRBJ1-1 | - | TRBV29-1 | TGCAGCGTCGGGTTCGACACTGAAGCTTTCTTT | CSVGFDTEAFF
- | TRBJ2-7 | TRBD1 | TRBV6-5 | TGTGCCAGCAGTCGACTTGGGGACAGGGACGAGCAGTACTTC | CASSRLGDRDEQYF
- | TRBJ2-2 | - | TRBV6-5 | TGTGCCAGCAGTTACCTTGGGACCGGGGAGCTGTTTTTT | CASSYLGTGELFF
- | TRBJ2-5 | - | TRBV7-2 | TGTGCCAGCAGCCCCGAACCCGGAGAAGAGACCCAGTACTTC | CASSPEPGEETQYF
- | TRBJ2-1 | - | TRBV14 | TGTGCCAGCAGCCAAGTTCTGTACAATGAGCAGTTCTTC | CASSQVLYNEQFF
- | TRBJ2-1 | - | TRBV27 | TGTGCCAGCAGTTCCTCCAGCTCCTACAATGAGCAGTTCTTC | CASSSSSSYNEQFF
- | TRBJ2-1 | - | TRBV29-1 | TGCAGCGTTGAGGTAGGGTTCGGGCAGTTCTTC | CSVEVGFGQFF
- | TRBJ2-7 | - | TRBV13 | TGTGCCAGCAGCCTTTCCTACGAGCAGTACTTC | CASSLSYEQYF
- | TRBJ1-2 | - | TRBV5-6 | TGTGCCAGCACCATATTCTTTGAACAGGGCGTCCATGGCTACACCTTC | CASTIFFEQGVHGYTF
- | TRBJ2-7 | - | TRBV19 | TGTGCCAATAAGCGATGGGGTGCACAGACCCACGAGCAGTACTTC | CANKRWGAQTHEQYF
- | TRBJ1-1 | - | TRBV6-6 | TGTGCCGTTAGCTTGGGGACTGAAGCTTTCTTT | CAVSLGTEAFF
- | TRBJ2-2 | - | TRBV27 | TGTGCCACCGGGGTGGGCACCGGGGAGCTGTTTTTT | CATGVGTGELFF
- | TRBJ2-4 | - | TRBV9 | TGTGCCAGCAGCCCAGCAAGCAGTTTAGCCAAAAACATTCAGTACTTC | CASSPASSLAKNIQYF
- | TRBJ2-3 | TRBD1 | TRBV11-2 | TGTGCCAGCAGCTTAAGGGGGCGGATGGCAGATACGCAGTATTTT | CASSLRGRMADTQYF
- | TRBJ2-1 | TRBD2 | TRBV27 | TGTGCCAGCAGTTGGACTAGCTCCTACAATGAGCAGTTCTTC | CASSWTSSYNEQFF
once | TRBJ2-7 | TRBD2 | TRBV9 | TGTGCCAGCAGCCCGGGGGGGGGCGCCCCATACGAGCAGTACTTC | CASSPGGGAPYEQYF
- | TRBJ1-1 | TRBD1 | TRBV6-6 | TGTGCCAGCAGTATCCGGGACAGCCATACTGAAGCTTTCTTT | CASSIRDSHTEAFF
- | TRBJ2-7 | - | TRBV19 | TGTGCCAGTAGTCCACACGCCGCCGGACAGCTCTCCTACGAGCAGTACTTC | CASSPHAAGQLSYEQYF
- | TRBJ1-1 | TRBD1 | TRBV5-1 | TGCGCCAGCAGCCCGGGGACAGGGGGGCCTGAAGCTTTCTTT | CASSPGTGGPEAFF
- | TRBJ2-1 | TRBD2 | TRBV6-1 | TGTGCCAGCAGTGGAGGGCAGGGGCTAGCGGGAGGGCTGCATAATGAGCAGTTCTTC | CASSGGQGLAGGLHNEQFF
- | TRBJ2-6 | - | TRBV7-7 | TGTGCTAGCACCGAGGGTCGGGCTGGGGCCAACGTCCTGACTTTC | CASTEGRAGANVLTF
few | TRBJ2-1 | - | TRBV27 | TGTGCCAGCAGTAATGGACCCGGCAATGAGCAGTTCTTC | CASSNGPGNEQFF
- | TRBJ1-2 | - | TRBV30 | TGTGCCTGGAACCCGGATGAGCCCTACCTCTATGGCTACACCTTC | CAWNPDEPYLYGYTF
- | TRBJ2-2 | - | TRBV6-5 | TGTGCCAGCAGTACAACCGGGGAGCTGTTTTTT | CASSTTGELFF
once | TRBJ2-5 | TRBD1 | TRBV4-1 | TGCGCCAGCAGCATTCGACAGGGTCGAGAGACCCAGTACTTC | CASSIRQGRETQYF
- | TRBJ2-7 | - | TRBV9 | TGTGCCAGCAGCGTCTCCCCGGACGGATTAAGTAGCGAGCAGTACTTC | CASSVSPDGLSSEQYF
- | TRBJ2-1 | TRBD1 | TRBV27 | TGTGCCAGCACCAGCGACAGGGTCCCGTTCTTTAGCTCCTACAATGAGCAGTTCTTC | CASTSDRVPFFSSYNEQFF
- | TRBJ1-5 | - | TRBV28 | TGTGCCAGCAGGGCCCAGGGATTGAATCAGCCCCAGCATTTT | CASRAQGLNQPQHF
- | TRBJ1-1 | - | TRBV5-1 | TGCGCCAGCAGCTTGGGCAGTGAGGCTTTCTTT | CASSLGSEAFF
- | TRBJ1-2 | TRBD1 | TRBV10-3 | TGTGCCATCAGTGGGCCCTCGGACAGGGTGGACGGCTACACCTTC | CAISGPSDRVDGYTF
- | TRBJ1-3 | - | TRBV15 | TGTGCCACCAGCAGGGACATCCTATTCTCTGGAAACACCATATATTTT | CATSRDILFSGNTIYF
- | TRBJ1-4 | TRBD1 | TRBV4-1 | TGCGCCAGCAGCCAAGGTGATAGAACCGGGACAGATGAAAAACTGTTTTTT | CASSQGDRTGTDEKLFF
- | TRBJ2-7 | - | TRBV4-2 | TGTGCCAGCAGCCAAGTCAGTGTTTCCTACGAGCAGTACTTC | CASSQVSVSYEQYF
- | TRBJ1-1 | TRBD1 | TRBV7-3 | TGTGCCAGCAGCTTAAGATCCCCGGACAGGGGAGATGAAGCTTTCTTT | CASSLRSPDRGDEAFF
- | TRBJ2-7 | - | TRBV27 | TGTGCCAGCAGCTCAGACGCAGGGGGGCTCTACGAGCAGTACTTC | CASSSDAGGLYEQYF
- | TRBJ1-5 | - | TRBV6-6 | TGTGCCAGCAGCCCCGGGCGCAATCAGCCCCAGCATTTT | CASSPGRNQPQHF
- | TRBJ1-1 | - | TRBV6-5 | TGTGCCAGCAGTTCCGAGGGACACCTGAACACTGAAGCTTTCTTT | CASSSEGHLNTEAFF
once | TRBJ1-5 | - | TRBV19 | TGTGCCAGTAGACCTCGTGGGGATTATAGGGGCAATCAGCCCCAGCATTTT | CASRPRGDYRGNQPQHF
- | TRBJ2-7 | TRBD2 | TRBV7-9 | TGTGCCAGCAGCCCGCGGGAGGGCCACGAGCAGTACTTC | CASSPREGHEQYF
- | TRBJ1-4 | - | TRBV12-5 | TGTGCTAGTGGTTTGGTAGGTGGCGTGGGCGACAGCGAAGGTGAAAAACTGTTTTTT | CASGLVGGVGDSEGEKLFF
- | TRBJ2-7 | TRBD2 | TRBV5-6 | TGTGCCAGCAGCTTGAGGGCTAGCGGGACGGGTTACGAGCAGTACTTC | CASSLRASGTGYEQYF
- | TRBJ2-7 | - | TRBV6-5 | TGTGCCAGCTATGGGGGGGGCTATGGCGAGCAGTACTTC | CASYGGGYGEQYF
- | TRBJ2-7 | - | TRBV19 | TGTGCCAGTAGCCTCCTCCCGGCCGAGACCTACGAGCAGTACTTC | CASSLLPAETYEQYF
- | TRBJ1-1 | - | TRBV10-1 | TGCGCCAGCAGCCTTGGGATAATCGGCACTGAAGCTTTCTTT | CASSLGIIGTEAFF
- | TRBJ2-7 | - | TRBV7-6 | TGTGCCAGCAGCTTAGGGACGAGGGGCGAGCAGTACTTC | CASSLGTRGEQYF